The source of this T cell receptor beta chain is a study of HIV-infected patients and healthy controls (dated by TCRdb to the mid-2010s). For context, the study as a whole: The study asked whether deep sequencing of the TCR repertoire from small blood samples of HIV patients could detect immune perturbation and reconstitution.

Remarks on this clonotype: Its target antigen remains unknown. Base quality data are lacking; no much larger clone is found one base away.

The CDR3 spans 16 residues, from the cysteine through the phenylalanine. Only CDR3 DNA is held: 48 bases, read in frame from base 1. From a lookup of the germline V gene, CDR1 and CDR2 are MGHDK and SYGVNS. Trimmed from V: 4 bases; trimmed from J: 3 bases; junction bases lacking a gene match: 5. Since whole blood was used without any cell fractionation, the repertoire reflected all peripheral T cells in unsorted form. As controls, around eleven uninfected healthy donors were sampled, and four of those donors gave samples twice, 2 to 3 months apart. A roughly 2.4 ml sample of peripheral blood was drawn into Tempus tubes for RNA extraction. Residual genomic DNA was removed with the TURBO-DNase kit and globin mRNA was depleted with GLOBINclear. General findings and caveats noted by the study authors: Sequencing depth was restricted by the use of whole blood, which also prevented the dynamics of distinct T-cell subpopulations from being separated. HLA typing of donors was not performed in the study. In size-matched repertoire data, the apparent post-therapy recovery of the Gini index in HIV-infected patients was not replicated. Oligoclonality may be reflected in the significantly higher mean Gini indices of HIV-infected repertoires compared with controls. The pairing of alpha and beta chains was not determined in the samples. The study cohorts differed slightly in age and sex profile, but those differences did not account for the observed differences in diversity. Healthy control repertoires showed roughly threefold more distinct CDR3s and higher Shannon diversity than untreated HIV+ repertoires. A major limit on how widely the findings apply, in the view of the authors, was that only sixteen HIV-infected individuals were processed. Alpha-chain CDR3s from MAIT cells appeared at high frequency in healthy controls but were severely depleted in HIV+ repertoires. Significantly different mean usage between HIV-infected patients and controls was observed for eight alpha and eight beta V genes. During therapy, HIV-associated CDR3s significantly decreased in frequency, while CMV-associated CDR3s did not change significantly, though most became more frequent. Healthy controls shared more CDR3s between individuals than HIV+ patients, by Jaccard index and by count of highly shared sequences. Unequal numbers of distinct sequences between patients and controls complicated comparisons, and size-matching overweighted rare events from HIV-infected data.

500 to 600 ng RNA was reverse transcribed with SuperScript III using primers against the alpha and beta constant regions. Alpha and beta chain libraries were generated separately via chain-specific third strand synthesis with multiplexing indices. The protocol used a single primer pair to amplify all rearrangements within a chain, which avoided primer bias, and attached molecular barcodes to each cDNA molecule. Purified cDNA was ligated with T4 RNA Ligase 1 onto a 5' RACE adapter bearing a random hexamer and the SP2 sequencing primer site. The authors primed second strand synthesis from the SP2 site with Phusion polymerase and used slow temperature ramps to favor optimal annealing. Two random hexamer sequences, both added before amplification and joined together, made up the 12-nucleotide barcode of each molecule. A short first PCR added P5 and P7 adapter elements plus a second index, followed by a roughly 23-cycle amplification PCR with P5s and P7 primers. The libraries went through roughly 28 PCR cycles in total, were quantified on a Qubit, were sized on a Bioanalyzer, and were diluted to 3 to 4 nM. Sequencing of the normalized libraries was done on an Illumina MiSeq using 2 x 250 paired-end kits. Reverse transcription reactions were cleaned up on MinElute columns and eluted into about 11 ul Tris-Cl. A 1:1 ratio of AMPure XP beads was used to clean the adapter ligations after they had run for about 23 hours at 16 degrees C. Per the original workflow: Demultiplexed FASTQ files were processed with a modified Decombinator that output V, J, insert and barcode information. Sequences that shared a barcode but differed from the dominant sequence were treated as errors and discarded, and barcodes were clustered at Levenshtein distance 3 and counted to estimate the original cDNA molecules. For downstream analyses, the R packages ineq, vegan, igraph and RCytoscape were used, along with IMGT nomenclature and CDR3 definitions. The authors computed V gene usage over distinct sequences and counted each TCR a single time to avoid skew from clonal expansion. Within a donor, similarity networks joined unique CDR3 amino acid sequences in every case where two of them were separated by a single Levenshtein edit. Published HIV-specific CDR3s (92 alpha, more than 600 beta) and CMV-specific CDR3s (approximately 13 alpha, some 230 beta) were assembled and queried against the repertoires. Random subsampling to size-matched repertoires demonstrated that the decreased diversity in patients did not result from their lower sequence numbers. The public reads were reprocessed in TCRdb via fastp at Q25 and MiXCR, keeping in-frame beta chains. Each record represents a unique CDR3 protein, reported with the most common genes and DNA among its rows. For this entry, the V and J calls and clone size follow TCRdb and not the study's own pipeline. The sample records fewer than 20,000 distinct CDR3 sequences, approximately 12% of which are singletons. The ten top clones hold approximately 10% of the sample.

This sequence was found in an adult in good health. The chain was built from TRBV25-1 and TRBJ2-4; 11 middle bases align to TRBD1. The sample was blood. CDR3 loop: CASSGWDRGIKNIQYF. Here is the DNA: TGTGCCAGCAGTGGTTGGGACAGGGGGATCAAAAACATTCAGTACTTC.